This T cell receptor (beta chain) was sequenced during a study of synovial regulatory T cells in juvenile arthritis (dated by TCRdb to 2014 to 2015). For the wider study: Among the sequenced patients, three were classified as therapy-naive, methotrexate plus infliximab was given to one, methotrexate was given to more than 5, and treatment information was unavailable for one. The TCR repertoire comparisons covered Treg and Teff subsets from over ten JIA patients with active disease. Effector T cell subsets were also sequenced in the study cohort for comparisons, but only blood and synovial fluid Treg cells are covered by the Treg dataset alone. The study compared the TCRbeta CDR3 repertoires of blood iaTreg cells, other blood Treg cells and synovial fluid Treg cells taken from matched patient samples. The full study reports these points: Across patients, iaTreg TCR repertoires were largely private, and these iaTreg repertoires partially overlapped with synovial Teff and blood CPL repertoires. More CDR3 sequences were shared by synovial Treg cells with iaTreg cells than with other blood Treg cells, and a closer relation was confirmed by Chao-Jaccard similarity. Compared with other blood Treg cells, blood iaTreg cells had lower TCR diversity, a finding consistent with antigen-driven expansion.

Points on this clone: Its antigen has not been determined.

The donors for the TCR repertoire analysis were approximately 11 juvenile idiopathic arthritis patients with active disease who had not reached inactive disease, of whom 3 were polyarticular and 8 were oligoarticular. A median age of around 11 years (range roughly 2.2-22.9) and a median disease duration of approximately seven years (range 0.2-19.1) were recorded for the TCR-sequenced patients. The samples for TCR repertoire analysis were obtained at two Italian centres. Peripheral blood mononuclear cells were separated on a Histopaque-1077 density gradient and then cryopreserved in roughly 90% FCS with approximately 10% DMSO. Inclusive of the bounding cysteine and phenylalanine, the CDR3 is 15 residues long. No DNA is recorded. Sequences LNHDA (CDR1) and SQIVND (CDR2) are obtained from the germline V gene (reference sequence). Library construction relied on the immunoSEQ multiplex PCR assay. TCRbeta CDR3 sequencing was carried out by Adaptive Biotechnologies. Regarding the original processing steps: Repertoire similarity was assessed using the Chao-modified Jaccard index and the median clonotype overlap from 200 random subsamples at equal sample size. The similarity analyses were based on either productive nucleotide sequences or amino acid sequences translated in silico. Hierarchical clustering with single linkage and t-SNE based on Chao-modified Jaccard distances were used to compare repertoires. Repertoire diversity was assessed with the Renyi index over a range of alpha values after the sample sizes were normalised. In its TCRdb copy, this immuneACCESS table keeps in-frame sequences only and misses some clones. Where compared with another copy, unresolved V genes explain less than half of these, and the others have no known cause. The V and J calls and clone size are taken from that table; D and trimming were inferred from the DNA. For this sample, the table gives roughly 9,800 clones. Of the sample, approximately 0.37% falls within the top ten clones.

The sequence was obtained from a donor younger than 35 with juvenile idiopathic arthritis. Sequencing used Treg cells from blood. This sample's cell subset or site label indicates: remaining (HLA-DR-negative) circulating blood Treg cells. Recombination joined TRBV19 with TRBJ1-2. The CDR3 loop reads CASSIWGTSSYGYTF.